The clone carrying this TCR beta chain was found many times. What it binds is not known. The data stem from a study of T cells after yellow fever vaccination. At the level of the study: Preparation of the low-cell-number fractions used SMART-Seq v4 Ultra Low Input.

The authors made TCR cDNA by 5'RACE template switching, adding a universal primer site and UMIs. TCRdb reanalysed the 5' RACE reads using MiXCR and keeps one entry per CDR3 protein. The data hold 250,000 to 400,000 distinct CDR3 sequences, with about 4.5% observed a single time. Study results and caveats: FACS-sorted repertoires might harbor abundant contaminating clonotypes from the bulk population. Just a small share of clonotypes turned up in the CD4 compartment as well as the CD8 compartment.

J lost 1 base, V lost 6 bases, and 3 bases had no gene match. The CDR3 consists of 14 residues. CDR1 MNHEY and CDR2 SVGAGI come from the germline V gene. The clonotype comes from a man between 18 and 29 years old who received the YFV17D yellow fever vaccine. Source: PBMCs, taken 15 days after the yellow fever booster vaccination. The V and J genes are TRBV6-5 and TRBJ1-1; the match to TRBD1 covers 9 bases. CDR3: CASRWTGENTEAFF. The CDR3 nucleotides read TGTGCCAGCAGATGGACAGGGGAGAACACTGAAGCTTTCTTT.